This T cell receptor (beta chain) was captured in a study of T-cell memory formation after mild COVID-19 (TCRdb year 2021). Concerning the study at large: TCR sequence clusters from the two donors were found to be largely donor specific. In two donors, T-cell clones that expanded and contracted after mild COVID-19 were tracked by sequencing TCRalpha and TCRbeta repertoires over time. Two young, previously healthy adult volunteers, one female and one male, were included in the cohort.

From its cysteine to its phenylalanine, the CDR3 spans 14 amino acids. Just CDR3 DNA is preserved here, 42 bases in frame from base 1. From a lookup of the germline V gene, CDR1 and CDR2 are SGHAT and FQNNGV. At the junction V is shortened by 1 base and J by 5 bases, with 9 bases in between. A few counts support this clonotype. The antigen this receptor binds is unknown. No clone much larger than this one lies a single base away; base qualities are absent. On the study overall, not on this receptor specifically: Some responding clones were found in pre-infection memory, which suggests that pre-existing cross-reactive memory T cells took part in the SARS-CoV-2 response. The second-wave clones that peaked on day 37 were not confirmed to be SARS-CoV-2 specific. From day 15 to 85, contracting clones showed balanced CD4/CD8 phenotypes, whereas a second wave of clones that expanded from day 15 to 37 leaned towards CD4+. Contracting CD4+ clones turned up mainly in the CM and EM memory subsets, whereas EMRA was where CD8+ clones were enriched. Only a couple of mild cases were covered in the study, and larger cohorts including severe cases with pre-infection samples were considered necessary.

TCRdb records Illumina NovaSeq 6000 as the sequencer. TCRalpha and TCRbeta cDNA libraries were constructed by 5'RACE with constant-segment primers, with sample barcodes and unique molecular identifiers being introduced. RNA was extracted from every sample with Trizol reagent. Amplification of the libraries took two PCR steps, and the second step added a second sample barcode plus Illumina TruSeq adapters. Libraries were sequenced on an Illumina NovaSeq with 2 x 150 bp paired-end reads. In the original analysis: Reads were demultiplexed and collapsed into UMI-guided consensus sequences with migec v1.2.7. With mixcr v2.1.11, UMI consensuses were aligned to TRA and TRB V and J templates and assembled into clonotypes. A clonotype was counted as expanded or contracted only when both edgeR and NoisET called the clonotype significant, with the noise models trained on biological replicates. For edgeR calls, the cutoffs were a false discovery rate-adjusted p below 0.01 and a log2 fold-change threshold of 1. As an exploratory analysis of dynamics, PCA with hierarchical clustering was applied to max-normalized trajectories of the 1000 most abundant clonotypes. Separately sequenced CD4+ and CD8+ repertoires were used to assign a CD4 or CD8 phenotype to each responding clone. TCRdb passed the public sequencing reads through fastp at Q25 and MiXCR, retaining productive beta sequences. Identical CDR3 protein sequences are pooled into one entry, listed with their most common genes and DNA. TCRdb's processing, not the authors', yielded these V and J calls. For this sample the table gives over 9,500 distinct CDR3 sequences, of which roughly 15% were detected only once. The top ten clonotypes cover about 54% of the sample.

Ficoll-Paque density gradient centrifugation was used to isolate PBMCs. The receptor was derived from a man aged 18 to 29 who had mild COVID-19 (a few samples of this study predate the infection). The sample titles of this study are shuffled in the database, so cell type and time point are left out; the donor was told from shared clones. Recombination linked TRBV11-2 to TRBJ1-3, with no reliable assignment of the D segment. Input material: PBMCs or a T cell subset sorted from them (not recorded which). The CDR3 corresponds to CASSLVRTRNTIYF. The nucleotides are TGTGCCAGCAGCTTAGTTCGGACCAGAAACACCATATATTTT.